This TCR beta chain derives from a study of beta chain features in type 1 diabetes. Study summary: Examined across all samples were around 110,000,000 sorted cells. Study results and limitations: Small HLA sub-analyses could not settle whether HLA shapes TCRB rearrangement. There were fewer insertions and more deletions at the VDJ junctions of type 1 diabetes patients. Moderately but significantly shorter TCRB CDR3s were found in Type 1 diabetes patients in all four CD4+ subsets.

As regards this clone: As yet, its antigen is unknown.

The CDR3 runs 15 residues. V was shortened by 4 bases and J by 7 bases, with 15 bases between the two germline ends. Looked up from germline, CDR1 is SGHRS and CDR2 is YFSETQ. Sequenced material consisted of expressed TCRB transcripts (all of the isolated RNA was reverse transcribed). TCRdb keeps only in-frame clones here, not all; method: immunoSEQ multiplex PCR. Here the sample spans hundreds of thousands of clones, over 65% being singletons. V and J are TRBV5-1 and TRBJ1-6; tentative D call: TRBD1 (5 bases). The receptor comes from a young man in good health. Sequences were obtained from naive CD4+ T cells from blood. CDR3 protein: CASSLDAGSNSPLHF. The CDR3 DNA is TGCGCCAGCAGCCTGGACGCAGGGAGCAATTCACCCCTCCACTTT.